This T cell receptor (beta chain) was obtained from a study of identifying expanded T cells in peripheral blood. Notes on the study in general: Variance in clone template counts between approximately 2-week samples significantly increased with total template count across all healthy donors. About 1.3 clones differed between technical replicates, versus approximately 16 and 19 over time.

Germline CDR1 and CDR2: MNHNY and SVGAGI (reference sequence). Trimming left V 6 bases short and J 3 bases short, with 12 bases between. There are 13 residues in the CDR3. During the collection period, no donor immune events like infections were recorded. This clone was seen a handful of times. Its target is unknown. Profiled with immunoSEQ multiplex PCR; TCRdb holds only in-frame clones, not every one. The sample records roughly 82,000 clones, approximately 84% being singletons. The clonotype comes from a person aged 18 to 75 in good health. Material for sequencing was blood. The rearrangement joins TRBV6-6 to TRBJ2-7; D perhaps matches TRBD2 (7 bases). Here the CDR3 reads CASREGGDYEQYF. DNA for the CDR3: TGTGCCAGCAGAGAGGGGGGGGACTACGAGCAGTACTTC.